The next 14 T cell receptor beta chains were all read from a single sample in a study of patients and donors after allogeneic stem cell transplantation. TCRdb fed the RT-PCR reads into MiXCR, producing one record per CDR3 protein. This sample carries about 200,000 distinct CDR3 sequences, around two fifths of them seen once, and the ten largest clones take 33%. Specimen: blood, either unsorted or a sorted T cell fraction (not recorded which). Receptors were obtained from a human donor who was either an allogeneic HSCT recipient or a stem cell or donor lymphocyte infusion donor (not recorded which). It is not recorded whose cells these are; they may come from a transplant donor.

This clonotype appeared a few times. The gene calls are TRBV9 and TRBJ1-2; D is undetermined. This CDR3 is built from 18 residues. Trimming took off 0 bases at V and 3 bases at J, with 21 bases between the two ends. Germline V gives CDR1 SGDLS, CDR2 YYNGEE. DNA for the CDR3: TGTGCCAGCAGCGTAGAATATGGTGAGGAGAGCGCTGACTATGGCTACACCTTC. It yields the protein CASSVEYGEESADYGYTF.

This clonotype was detected a few times. The chain carries TRBV5-6 and TRBJ1-1; D may be TRBD1 (5 bases). The V gene lost 0 bases and the J gene lost 10 bases, with 10 bases spanning the gap. CDR3 size: 12 residues. In germline, CDR1 is SGHDT, CDR2 YYEEEE. DNA for the CDR3: TGTGCCAGCAGCTTGGCCTCGGGGGGAGCTTTCTTT. Its protein is CASSLASGGAFF.

This clonotype has only one observation. The J gene is TRBJ1-2, the V gene TRBV2, with D possibly TRBD1 on 5 matching bases. Per the germline V gene, CDR1 is SNHLY and CDR2 is FYNNEI. V was clipped by 5 bases and J by 3 bases, with 13 bases between them. CDR3 size: 14 residues. CDR3 in DNA: TGTGCCAGCAGTACCCGGGACGGACACTATGGCTACACCTTC. Encoded protein: CASSTRDGHYGYTF. Supplemented by reference TRBV2 and TRBJ1-2, the full variable domain reads EPEVTQTPSHQVTQMGQEVILRCVPISNHLYFYWYRQILGQKVEFLVSFYNNEISEKSEIFDDQFSVERPDGSNFTLKIRSTKLEDSAMYFCASSTRDGHYGYTFGSGTRLTVV.

V gene TRBV13 combines with J gene TRBJ2-2; TRBD1 agrees at 8 bases. Germline V gene sequence: CDR1 PRHDT, CDR2 FYEKMQ (reference sequence). The CDR3 covers 14 residues. J was trimmed by 5 bases and V by 7 bases; bases with no gene match: 6. The CDR3 DNA reads TGTGCCAGCAACCGGGACAGGCGGACCGGGGAGCTGTTTTTT. It yields the protein CASNRDRRTGELFF.

This clonotype came up a few times. V usage is TRBV2 and J usage is TRBJ1-5; the D is unclear. Looked up from germline, CDR1 is SNHLY and CDR2 is FYNNEI. V lost 0 bases to trimming and J lost 3 bases, with 6 bases between them. The CDR3 loop spans 14 amino acids. Here the CDR3 reads CASSEAGFNQPQHF. Here the CDR3 DNA reads TGTGCCAGCAGTGAAGCAGGGTTCAATCAGCCCCAGCATTTT.

The chain joins TRBV5-1 to TRBJ2-1; no clear D. Germline V lookup: CDR1 SGHRS, CDR2 YFSETQ. Trimming took 4 bases from V and 7 from J, leaving 15 bases between them. CDR3 length: 14 residues. CDR3 nucleotides: TGCGCCAGCAGCCCCATAAGGGCCTCGAATGAGCAGTTCTTC. This gives the protein CASSPIRASNEQFF.

The chain couples TRBV6-2 or TRBV6-3 to TRBJ1-2; tentatively, D is TRBD1 (5 bases). Trimming took 5 bases from V and 14 from J, leaving 21 bases between them. This CDR3 contains 13 residues. The germline V gene has CDR1 MNHEY and CDR2 SVGEGT. CDR3 bases: TGTGCCAGCAGTCAATCAATCGGGGGAGCGAGGACCTTC. This translates into CASSQSIGGARTF.

This clonotype was detected a few times. The genes are TRBV11-3 and TRBJ1-1; no firm D call. The CDR3 consists of 13 residues. The V gene lost 4 bases and the J gene lost 8 bases, with 14 bases spanning the gap. CDR1 and CDR2 from the germline V gene are SGHNT and YENEEA. The CDR3 bases are TGTGCCAGCAGCTACGGCCCGACGGGAGAAGCTTTCTTT. As protein: CASSYGPTGEAFF.

This chain links TRBV15 with TRBJ2-5; 11 nucleotides line up with TRBD2. The CDR3 length is 16 residues. Germline V gene lookup returns CDR1 LNHNV and CDR2 YYDKDF (reference sequence). Losses at the gene ends were 0 bases for V and 4 bases for J; bases not matched to a gene: 4. CDR3: CATSRELGTSGETQYF. Written as DNA, the CDR3 is TGTGCCACCAGCAGAGAATTAGGGACTAGCGGAGAGACCCAGTACTTC.

This clonotype was seen more than once but under ten times. The junction differs from germline at one of its ends, possibly a read error. The V and J genes are TRBV6-5 and TRBJ1-2; D call uncertain. CDR3 length equals 15 residues. The germline CDR1 and CDR2 sequences are MNHEY and SVGAGI. The CDR3 reads CASSYWALTDYGYTF. In DNA, the CDR3 is TGTGCCAGCAGCTACTGGGCCCTCACCGACTATGGCTACACCTTC.

This clonotype was detected only a few times. The V and J genes are TRBV12-3 or TRBV12-4 and TRBJ1-5, with a weak D call TRBD1 (5 bases). Trimming removed 6 bases at V and 6 bases at J, with 15 bases between. There are 14 residues in the CDR3. CDR3: CASSQLRGSQPQHF. CDR3 in DNA: TGTGCCAGCAGCCAGCTTCGGGGCAGTCAGCCCCAGCATTTT.

This chain uses TRBV28 with TRBJ1-3; D not certain. V was trimmed by 3 bases and J by 6 bases, leaving 9 bases between them. The CDR3 spans 13 residues. The germline V gene encodes CDR1 MDHEN and CDR2 SYDVKM. The CDR3 is CASSFSTTNTIYF. The CDR3 nucleotides are TGTGCCAGCAGTTTCTCGACTACAAACACCATATATTTT.

This clonotype was found a few times. This chain connects TRBV4-3 to TRBJ2-3, with 8 bases aligning to TRBD2. Trimming cost V 6 bases and J 4 bases; bases outside gene matches: 9. The germline gives CDR1 LGHNA, CDR2 YSLEER. The CDR3 has 15 amino acids. CDR3 sequence (DNA): TGCGCCAGCAGTATAAGCGGGGGTGGCGCAGATACGCAGTATTTT. Protein sequence: CASSISGGGADTQYF.

The J gene is TRBJ1-1, the V gene TRBV12-3 or TRBV12-4, with no clear D. Trimming took 3 bases from V and 5 from J, leaving 10 bases between them. CDR3 length equals 13 residues. The CDR3 is CASSFIAGTEAFF. The CDR3, as DNA: TGTGCCAGCAGTTTTATCGCGGGGACTGAAGCTTTCTTT.